A selection of T cell receptor beta chains follows, all from one sample in a study of TIL therapy for anti-PD-1-resistant metastatic lung cancer. TCRdb keeps only in-frame clones here, not all; method: immunoSEQ multiplex PCR. This table holds approximately 53,000 clones, around 80% found once. Here the sequenced sample was blood, taken at baseline. These TCRs come from a woman aged 30-85 years with non-small cell lung cancer. Each CDR3 is given with its conserved first and last residue. Each record gives: V gene, CDR3 length, D gene, clone size, J gene, CDR3 DNA, CDR3 protein. A D gene is named only where the DNA matches it firmly. Expanded clones get a size class; other rows say once, few or many, or leave the size out.

>TRBV9|16|TRBD2|-|TRBJ2-1
TGTGCCAGCAGCCCTCGGACTAGCGCTAATGGGTTTGAGCAGTTCTTC
CASSPRTSANGFEQFF
>TRBV7-9|14|-|-|TRBJ1-6
TGTGCCAGCAGGGTCACGGGGGGGATCGAACCCCTCCACTTT
CASRVTGGIEPLHF
>TRBV5-1|17|-|once|TRBJ2-6
TGCGCCAGCAGCCGGTGGGCACAGAGCTCTGGGGCCAACGTCCTGACTTTC
CASSRWAQSSGANVLTF
>TRBV5-6|13|-|-|TRBJ1-4
TGTGCCAGCAGCAGTATGAGGGTTGAAAAACTGTTTTTT
CASSSMRVEKLFF
>TRBV19|14|TRBD1|-|TRBJ1-2
TGTGCCAGTAGTACCCTAGACAGGGGCTATGGCTACACCTTC
CASSTLDRGYGYTF
>TRBV5-6|18|-|-|TRBJ2-4
TGTGCCAGCAGCTTGAGGGAGAGCGGTATGGGCGCCAGAAACATTCAGTACTTC
CASSLRESGMGARNIQYF
>TRBV10-3|16|TRBD2|-|TRBJ2-1
TGTGCCATCAGTTCTTTTTCTAGCGGCGACCACAATGAGCAGTTCTTC
CAISSFSSGDHNEQFF
>TRBV5-1|13|TRBD1|-|TRBJ2-4
TGCGCCAGCAGCTCTGACAGGGCAAACATTCAGTACTTC
CASSSDRANIQYF
>TRBV28|13|-|-|TRBJ1-2
TGTGCCAGCAGTTTTTTTGGGGACTATGGCTACACCTTC
CASSFFGDYGYTF
>TRBV11-3|14|-|-|TRBJ1-1
TGTGCCAGCAGCGGAGGGGGAACGAACACTGAAGCTTTCTTT
CASSGGGTNTEAFF
>TRBV7-9|14|TRBD2|-|TRBJ2-1
TGTGCCAGCAGCTTTGGGGGGGTACTCAATGAGCAGTTCTTC
CASSFGGVLNEQFF
>TRBV19|15|TRBD2|-|TRBJ2-2
TGTGCCAGTAAATGGCGGGAGGGGAACACCGGGGAGCTGTTTTTT
CASKWREGNTGELFF
>TRBV6-5|11|-|once|TRBJ2-1
TGTGCCAGCAGCCGTAACAATGAGCAGTTCTTC
CASSRNNEQFF
>TRBV28|12|-|-|TRBJ1-2
TGTGCCAGCAGTTTGGGCAGCTATGGCTACACCTTC
CASSLGSYGYTF
>TRBV6-5|16|TRBD1|-|TRBJ2-3
TGTGCCAGCAGTTCAGAGCAGGGGGCCTACACAGATACGCAGTATTTT
CASSSEQGAYTDTQYF
>TRBV27|14|TRBD2|once|TRBJ2-3
TGTGCCAGCAGTTCGGGACTAGCGACAGATACGCAGTATTTT
CASSSGLATDTQYF
>TRBV21-1|19|-|-|TRBJ2-1
TGTGCCAGCAGCAAAGAGAACGGGTGCCCGGACAGGGGTGACAATGAGCAGTTCTTC
CASSKENGCPDRGDNEQFF
>TRBV11-2|15|TRBD2|-|TRBJ2-1
TGTGCCAGCAGCTTGACTAGCGGGAGACACAATGAGCAGTTCTTC
CASSLTSGRHNEQFF
>TRBV4-2|15|-|-|TRBJ2-7
TGTGCCAGCAGCCAAGACCACGGGGACTCCTACGAGCAGTACTTC
CASSQDHGDSYEQYF
>TRBV30|13|-|-|TRBJ2-7
TGTGCCTCGGGGGCGGGGTTTCTCCACGAGCAGTACTTC
CASGAGFLHEQYF
>TRBV4-2|16|-|-|TRBJ1-1
TGTGCCAGCAGCCAAGGGGCGGGAAATTTGGGGTCCGAAGCTTTCTTT
CASSQGAGNLGSEAFF
>TRBV4-3|16|-|-|TRBJ1-2
TGCGCCAGCAGCCAAGGATTTCCCCGGGACGGCTATGGCTACACCTTC
CASSQGFPRDGYGYTF
>TRBV5-8|13|-|few|TRBJ1-1
TGTGCCAGCAGCTTTGGGCAGAACACTGAAGCTTTCTTT
CASSFGQNTEAFF
>TRBV7-6|17|-|-|TRBJ2-1
TGTGCCAGCAGCTTACCCCGCGTCGGGAGCTCCTACAATGAGCAGTTCTTC
CASSLPRVGSSYNEQFF
>TRBV6-1|15|-|-|TRBJ2-7
TGTGCCAGCCGAACCTCTATGGGTTCGGGGTACGAGCAGTACTTC
CASRTSMGSGYEQYF
>TRBV27|14|-|-|TRBJ2-7
TGTGCCAGCAGTAGAGACGGCGGGTTCTACGAGCAGTACTTC
CASSRDGGFYEQYF
>TRBV5-1|16|-|-|TRBJ1-1
TGCGCCAGCAGCTGGGGGGTCGTGGCCCTGAACACTGAAGCTTTCTTT
CASSWGVVALNTEAFF
>TRBV28|14|-|-|TRBJ2-7
TGTGCCAGCATTTCAGGTTCTAGCTCCTACGAGCAGTACTTC
CASISGSSSYEQYF
>TRBV29-1|13|-|-|TRBJ2-7
TGCAGCGTTAGAGGGACGAGCTCCTACGAGCAGTACTTC
CSVRGTSSYEQYF
>TRBV19|11|-|once|TRBJ2-4
TGTGCCAGCGAGGGGTGGAACATTCAGTACTTC
CASEGWNIQYF
>TRBV5-1|16|TRBD2|-|TRBJ2-5
TGCGCCAGCAGCCCTACGACTAGCGGGAGAGGAGAGACCCAGTACTTC
CASSPTTSGRGETQYF
>TRBV7-9|14|TRBD1|-|TRBJ2-2
TGTGCCAGCAGCCTAAGACAGGGGTCTTGGGAGCTGTTTTTT
CASSLRQGSWELFF
>TRBV2|11|-|-|TRBJ2-2
TGTGCCAGCAGTGACTACGGGGAGCTGTTTTTT
CASSDYGELFF
>TRBV18|15|-|few|TRBJ2-1
TGTGCCAGCTCACCCTTGGGTTATGGCTACAATGAGCAGTTCTTC
CASSPLGYGYNEQFF
>TRBV14|16|-|-|TRBJ1-4
TGTGCCAGCAGCCAAGGTCGCTCGGGGCAGAATGAAAAACTGTTTTTT
CASSQGRSGQNEKLFF
>TRBV5-1|14|-|-|TRBJ2-2
TGCGCCAGCAGCTTGGCAAGCGGCACCGGGGAGCTGTTTTTT
CASSLASGTGELFF
>TRBV6-5|16|-|-|TRBJ1-1
TGTGCCAGCAGTTACTACGGGAGGGGGATGAACACTGAAGCTTTCTTT
CASSYYGRGMNTEAFF
>TRBV9|13|-|-|TRBJ2-2
TGTGCCAGCATGGGCCCGAACACCGGGGAGCTGTTTTTT
CASMGPNTGELFF
>TRBV10-3|19|TRBD2|-|TRBJ2-1
TGTGCCATCAGTGTTCGGGGGACTAGCGGGGGCCTTTATCTCAATGAGCAGTTCTTC
CAISVRGTSGGLYLNEQFF
>TRBV19|17|TRBD2|-|TRBJ2-7
TGTGCCAGTAGTATTCGACACTCCGGACTAGCGGGGCTTGAGCAGTACTTC
CASSIRHSGLAGLEQYF
>TRBV23-1|13|-|-|TRBJ2-7
TGCGCCAGCAGTCAACCCCGCTATGACGAGCAGTACTTC
CASSQPRYDEQYF
>TRBV10-1|15|TRBD2|-|TRBJ2-3
TGCGCCAGCAGTGATTTGGCGGGGGACACAGATACGCAGTATTTT
CASSDLAGDTDTQYF
>TRBV5-1|16|TRBD1|-|TRBJ1-2
TGCGCCAGCACCGATACCGATCTAACAGGGGGAAAAGGCTACACCTTC
CASTDTDLTGGKGYTF
>TRBV30|13|TRBD1|-|TRBJ1-5
TGTGCCTTGGACAGGGGGGCCAATCAGCCCCAGCATTTT
CALDRGANQPQHF
>TRBV7-9|12|-|few|TRBJ1-1
TGTGCCAGCAGCCAAGAAGGAACTGAAGCTTTCTTT
CASSQEGTEAFF
>TRBV2|16|-|-|TRBJ1-4
TGTGCCAGCAGCCAAGCCCGAACAGGGCGGGTTGAAAAACTGTTTTTT
CASSQARTGRVEKLFF
>TRBV27|11|TRBD1|few|TRBJ2-1
TGTGCCAGCACAACAGGGGGTGAGCAGTTCTTC
CASTTGGEQFF
>TRBV5-4|18|TRBD2|-|TRBJ2-4
TGTGCCAGCAGCCGCGGGACTAGCGGGAGCTCGGTCAAAAACATTCAGTACTTC
CASSRGTSGSSVKNIQYF
>TRBV11-2|17|TRBD2|-|TRBJ2-3
TGTGCCAGCAGCTTAGGTCCCTTAGCGGGCAGCACAGATACGCAGTATTTT
CASSLGPLAGSTDTQYF
>TRBV19|14|-|once|TRBJ1-2
TGTGCCAGTAGTACCGGCTGGGGATCCTATGGCTACACCTTC
CASSTGWGSYGYTF
>TRBV9|15|-|-|TRBJ1-3
TGTGCCAGCAGCCCATTAGGGGGATCTGGAAACACCATATATTTT
CASSPLGGSGNTIYF
>TRBV4-2|13|TRBD1|-|TRBJ2-5
TGTGCCAGCAGCCACAGGGGGCAAGAGACCCAGTACTTC
CASSHRGQETQYF
>TRBV19|17|-|-|TRBJ1-5
TGTGCCAGTCAGCACCGGGACGGCTATTATAGCAATCAGCCCCAGCATTTT
CASQHRDGYYSNQPQHF
>TRBV5-4|16|TRBD2|-|TRBJ2-1
TGTGCCAGCAGCTTGTGGCGGGGGGCCGCCTACAATGAGCAGTTCTTC
CASSLWRGAAYNEQFF
>TRBV27|13|TRBD1|once|TRBJ2-7
TGTGCCAGCAGTCAAGGACAGGCGGACGAGCAGTACTTC
CASSQGQADEQYF
>TRBV4-1|16|-|-|TRBJ1-5
TGCGCCAGCAGCCTAAATCCGACTTCCTACAATCAGCCCCAGCATTTT
CASSLNPTSYNQPQHF
>TRBV4-1|15|-|-|TRBJ2-7
TGCGCCAGCAGTTCGGGAGCTTTGTTATTCTACGAGCAGTACTTC
CASSSGALLFYEQYF
>TRBV18|14|-|-|TRBJ2-7
TGTGCCAGCCGCTTTGCAGATCACTCCTACGAGCAGTACTTC
CASRFADHSYEQYF
>TRBV5-5|13|-|-|TRBJ2-1
TGTGCCAGCAGCTTGCCGGGGGCCCCTGAGCAGTTCTTC
CASSLPGAPEQFF
>TRBV19|16|-|-|TRBJ1-2
TGTGCCAGTAGGCCAGGACAGCAACTCTTTAACTATGGCTACACCTTC
CASRPGQQLFNYGYTF